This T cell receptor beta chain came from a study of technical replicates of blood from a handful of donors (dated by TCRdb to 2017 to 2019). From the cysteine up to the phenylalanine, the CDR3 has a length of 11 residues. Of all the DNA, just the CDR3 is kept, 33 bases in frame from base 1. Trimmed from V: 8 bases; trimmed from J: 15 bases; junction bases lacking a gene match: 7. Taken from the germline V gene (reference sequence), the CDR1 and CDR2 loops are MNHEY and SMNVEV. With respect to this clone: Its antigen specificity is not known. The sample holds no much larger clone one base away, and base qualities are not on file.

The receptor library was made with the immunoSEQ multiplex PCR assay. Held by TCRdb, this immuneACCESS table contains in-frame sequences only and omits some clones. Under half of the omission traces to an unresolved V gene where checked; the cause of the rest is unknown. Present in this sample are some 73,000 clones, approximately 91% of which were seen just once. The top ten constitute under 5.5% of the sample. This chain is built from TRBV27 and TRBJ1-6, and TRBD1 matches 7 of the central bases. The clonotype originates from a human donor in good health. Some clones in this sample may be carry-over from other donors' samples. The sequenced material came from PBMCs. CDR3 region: CASGRQGRLHF. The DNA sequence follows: TGTGCCAGCGGGAGACAGGGTCGCCTCCACTTT.